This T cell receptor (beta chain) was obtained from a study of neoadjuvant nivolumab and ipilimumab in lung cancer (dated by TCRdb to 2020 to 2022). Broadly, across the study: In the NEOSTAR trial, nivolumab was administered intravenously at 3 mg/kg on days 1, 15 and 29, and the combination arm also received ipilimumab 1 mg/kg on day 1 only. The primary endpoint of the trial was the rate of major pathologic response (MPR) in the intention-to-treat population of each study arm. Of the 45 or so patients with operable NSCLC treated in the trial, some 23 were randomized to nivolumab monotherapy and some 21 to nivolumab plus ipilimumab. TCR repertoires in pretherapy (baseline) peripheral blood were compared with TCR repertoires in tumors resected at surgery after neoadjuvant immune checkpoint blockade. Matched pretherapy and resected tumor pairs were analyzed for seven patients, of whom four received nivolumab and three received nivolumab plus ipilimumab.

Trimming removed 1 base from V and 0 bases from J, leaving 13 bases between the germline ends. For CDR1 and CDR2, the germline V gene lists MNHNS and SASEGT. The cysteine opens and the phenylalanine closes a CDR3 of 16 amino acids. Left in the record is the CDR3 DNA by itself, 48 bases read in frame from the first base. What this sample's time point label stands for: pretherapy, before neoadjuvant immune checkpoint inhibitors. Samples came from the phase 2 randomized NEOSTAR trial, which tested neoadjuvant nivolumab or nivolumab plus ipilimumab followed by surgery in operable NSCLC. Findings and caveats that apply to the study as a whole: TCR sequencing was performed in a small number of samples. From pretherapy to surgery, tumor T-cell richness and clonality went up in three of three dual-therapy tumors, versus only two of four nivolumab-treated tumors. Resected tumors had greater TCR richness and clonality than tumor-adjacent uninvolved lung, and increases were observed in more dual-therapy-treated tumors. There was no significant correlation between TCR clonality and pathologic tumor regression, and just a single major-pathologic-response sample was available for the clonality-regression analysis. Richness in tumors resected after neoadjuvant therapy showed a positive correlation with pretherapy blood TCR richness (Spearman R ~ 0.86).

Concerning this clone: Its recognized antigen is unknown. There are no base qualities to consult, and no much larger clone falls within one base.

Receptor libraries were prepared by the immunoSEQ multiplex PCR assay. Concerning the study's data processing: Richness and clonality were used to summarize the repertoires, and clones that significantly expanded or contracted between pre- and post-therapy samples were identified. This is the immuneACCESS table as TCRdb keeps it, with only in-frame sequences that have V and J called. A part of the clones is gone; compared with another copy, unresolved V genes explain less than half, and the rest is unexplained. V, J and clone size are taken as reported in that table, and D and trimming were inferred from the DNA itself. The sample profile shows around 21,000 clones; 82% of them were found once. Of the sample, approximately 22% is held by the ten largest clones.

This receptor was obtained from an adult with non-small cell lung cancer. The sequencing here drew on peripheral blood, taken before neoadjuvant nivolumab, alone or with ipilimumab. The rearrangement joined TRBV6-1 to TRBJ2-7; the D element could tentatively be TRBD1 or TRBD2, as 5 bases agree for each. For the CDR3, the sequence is CASSEGRWDGSYEQYF. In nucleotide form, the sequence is TGTGCCAGCAGTGAAGGAAGATGGGACGGCTCCTACGAGCAGTACTTC.